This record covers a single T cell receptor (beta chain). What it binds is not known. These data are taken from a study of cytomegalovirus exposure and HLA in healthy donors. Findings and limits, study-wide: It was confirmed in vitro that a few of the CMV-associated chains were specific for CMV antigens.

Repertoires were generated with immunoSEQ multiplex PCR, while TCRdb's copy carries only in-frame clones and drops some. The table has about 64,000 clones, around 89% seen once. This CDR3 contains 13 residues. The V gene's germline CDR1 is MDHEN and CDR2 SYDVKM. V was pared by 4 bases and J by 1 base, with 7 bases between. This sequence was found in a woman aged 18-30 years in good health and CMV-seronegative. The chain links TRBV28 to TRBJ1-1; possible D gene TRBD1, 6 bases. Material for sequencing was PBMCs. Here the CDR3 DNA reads TGTGCCAGCAGTTGGACAGCGAACACTGAAGCTTTCTTT. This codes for CASSWTANTEAFF.